The 17 T cell receptor beta chains in this list originate from one sample, sequenced in a study of blood T cell repertoires in COVID-19. The data were produced by immunoSEQ multiplex PCR, yet TCRdb's version contains in-frame clones alone and is incomplete. Of about 82,000 clones detected, approximately 86% appear once; the ten largest clones hold over 15%. Sequenced sample: peripheral blood. The receptors were gathered from an elderly man with active or convalescent COVID-19.

This clone occurred a few times. CDR3 loop: CASSLEVTDNNEQFF. Here the CDR3 DNA reads TGTGCCAGCAGCTTAGAGGTCACGGACAACAATGAGCAGTTCTTC. The chain combines TRBV7-2 with TRBJ2-1, with D perhaps TRBD1 (5 bases). CDR1 SGHTA and CDR2 FQGNSA come from the germline V gene. This CDR3 contains 15 residues. Trimming removed 1 base from V and 5 bases from J, with 12 bases in between.

The V and J genes are TRBV30 and TRBJ1-2; 7 nucleotides agree with TRBD1. The junction had 7 bases not matched to a gene; V was cut back by 8 bases and J by 4 bases. The germline V gene has CDR1 GTSNPN and CDR2 SVGIG (reference sequence). This CDR3 region has 12 residues. The CDR3 DNA follows: TGTGCCCTGGAGGGACAGCGCTATGGCTACACCTTC. Its protein product is CALEGQRYGYTF. The variable domain in full, completed from reference TRBV30 and TRBJ1-2, reads SQTIHQWPATLVQPVGSPLSLECTVEGTSNPNLYWYRQAAGRGLQLLFYSVGIGQISSEVPQNLSASRPQDRQFILSSKKLLLSDSGFYLCALEGQRYGYTFGSGTRLTVV.

V gene TRBV9 combines with J gene TRBJ1-4; maybe TRBD1 (6 bases). Germline loops: CDR1 SGDLS, CDR2 YYNGEE. With 0 bases removed from V and 7 bases from J, the gap between germline ends came to 10 bases. This CDR3 spans 14 amino acids. The CDR3 region is CASSVEQGGEKLFF. In DNA form, the CDR3 reads TGTGCCAGCAGCGTAGAACAGGGTGGTGAAAAACTGTTTTTT.

This rearrangement joins TRBV5-1 to TRBJ1-2; 8 bases fit TRBD1. The CDR3 loop spans 14 amino acids. With 4 bases clipped from V and 7 bases from J, the junction kept 9 bases outside the gene matches. Germline loops: CDR1 SGHRS, CDR2 YFSETQ. CDR3 nucleotide sequence: TGCGCCAGCAGCACAGGACAGGGTTCATTTGGCTACACCTTC. Protein sequence: CASSTGQGSFGYTF.

The rearrangement uses TRBV6-1 and TRBJ1-1; unclear D gene. Germline CDR1 and CDR2: MNHNS and SASEGT. The CDR3 consists of 14 residues. V shed 7 bases and J shed 8 bases, with 20 bases lying between them. The CDR3 bases are TGTGCCAGCAAAAGCGGTGCATCGGGTCAGGAAGCTTTCTTT. Translation: CASKSGASGQEAFF.

The V call is TRBV6-5, the J call TRBJ1-1; 7 bases fit TRBD1. The germline V gene has CDR1 MNHEY and CDR2 SVGAGI. J was trimmed by 4 bases and V by 6 bases; bases with no gene match: 11. CDR3 size: 15 residues. The CDR3 loop reads CASRRGDSVSTEAFF. DNA of the CDR3: TGTGCCAGCAGGAGAGGGGACAGCGTGAGCACTGAAGCTTTCTTT.

V is TRBV9 and J is TRBJ2-2, with a weak D call TRBD2 (6 bases). Trimming removed 3 bases from V and 4 bases from J, with 10 bases in between. This CDR3 spans 14 amino acids. CDR1 is SGDLS, CDR2 YYNGEE, per germline. The CDR3 loop is CASSALGGTGELFF. The CDR3, as DNA: TGTGCCAGCAGCGCCTTGGGGGGCACCGGGGAGCTGTTTTTT.

This clone has more than one count but fewer than ten. The chain combines TRBV6-2 or TRBV6-3 with TRBJ1-2; the match to TRBD1 covers 8 bases. The CDR3 consists of 14 residues. Germline V lookup: CDR1 MNHEY, CDR2 SVGEGT. V trimming: 5 bases; J trimming: 7 bases; junction bases outside the gene matches: 9. CDR3 DNA sequence: TGTGCCAGCAGTAAGGACAGGGACGGCGCTGGCTACACCTTC. Translation gives CASSKDRDGAGYTF.

The rearrangement joins TRBV6-5 to TRBJ2-1; 8 nucleotides align to TRBD1. The germline gives CDR1 MNHEY, CDR2 SVGAGI. The CDR3 is 15 residues long. V shed 6 bases and J 2 bases; nucleotides not matched to a gene: 6. The CDR3 loop reads CASRRGQGTYNEQFF. The CDR3 bases are TGTGCCAGCAGACGCGGACAGGGAACCTACAATGAGCAGTTCTTC.

The chain is built from TRBV18 and TRBJ2-3, with D perhaps TRBD2 (6 bases). The CDR3 contains 15 residues. Germline CDR1 is KGHSH and CDR2 is LQKENI. V lost 2 bases, J lost 4 bases, and 13 bases lay in between. The CDR3 bases are TGTGCCAGCTCACCATCGGGGGTCCCACCAGATACGCAGTATTTT. The encoded protein is CASSPSGVPPDTQYF.

V usage is TRBV29-1 and J usage is TRBJ1-1; 9 bases are shared with TRBD1. Germline CDR1 is SQVTM and CDR2 is ANQGSEA. The CDR3 runs 14 residues. Trimming removed 7 bases from V and 1 base from J; junction bases left unmatched: 7. DNA of the CDR3: TGCAGCGCGAGAGACAGGGGGAGGAACACTGAAGCTTTCTTT. Protein product: CSARDRGRNTEAFF.

This chain joins TRBV11-3 and TRBJ2-1; TRBD1 is a possible D gene (5 bases). Germline CDR1 and CDR2: SGHNT and YENEEA. This CDR3 contains 13 residues. With 0 bases removed from V and 8 bases from J, the gap between germline ends came to 8 bases. The CDR3 DNA reads as TGTGCCAGCAGCTTAGAGGCAGGGCATGAGCAGTTCTTC. It encodes CASSLEAGHEQFF.

This sequence joins TRBV5-1 and TRBJ2-2, with 9 bases matching TRBD1. Germline assignment: CDR1 SGHRS and CDR2 YFSETQ. The CDR3 extends over 16 amino acids. V lost 0 bases and J lost 7; bases outside the gene matches: 7. The CDR3 DNA sequence: TGCGCCAGCAGCTTGGCCGGGACAGGGCTTCTCGGGGAGCTGTTTTTT. Its translation: CASSLAGTGLLGELFF.

This rearrangement joins TRBV19 to TRBJ1-6; D not resolved. The ends were cut back, 3 bases at V and 12 bases at J, with 9 bases in the middle. The length of the CDR3 is 12 residues. Germline CDR1 and CDR2: LNHDA and SQIVND (reference sequence). CDR3 nucleotide sequence: TGTGCCAGTAGTATTGAAGAGCAACCCCTCCACTTT. Protein sequence: CASSIEEQPLHF.

The genes are TRBV7-9 and TRBJ1-2, with 11 bases lining up with TRBD1. The J segment lost 7 bases and the V segment lost 2 bases, leaving 3 bases of the junction unmatched. CDR1 SEHNR and CDR2 FQNEAQ come from the germline V gene (reference sequence). The CDR3 covers 14 residues. CDR3 in DNA: TGTGCCAGCAGCTTAAGGACAGGGGGCGGTGGCTACACCTTC. It codes for CASSLRTGGGGYTF.

The chain employs TRBV6-5 and TRBJ1-2; a possible D gene is TRBD1 (5 bases). The V end was cut by 0 bases, the J end by 4 bases, with 15 bases between. There are 16 residues in the CDR3. Germline CDR1 is MNHEY and CDR2 is SVGAGI. The CDR3 DNA sequence: TGTGCCAGCAGTTACTCGAACCCAGGGAAGGGCTATGGCTACACCTTC. Its translation is CASSYSNPGKGYGYTF.

V and J are TRBV19 and TRBJ2-1; TRBD2 matches 8 bases. V lost 3 bases to trimming and J lost 9 bases; unmatched junction nucleotides: 4. CDR1 is LNHDA and CDR2 is SQIVND in the germline V gene (reference sequence). The length of the CDR3 is 13 residues. DNA for the CDR3: TGTGCCAGTAGTATTGTAGCGGGGACTGAGCAGTTCTTC. It encodes CASSIVAGTEQFF.